The subject of this entry is one TCR beta chain. Assay used: immunoSEQ multiplex PCR; TCRdb lists only in-frame clones, some missing. The sample lists just over 650,000 clones; approximately 90% were seen once. The sample originates from a study of blood T cell repertoires in COVID-19. This CDR3 region has 11 residues. Germline values: CDR1 SGHAT, CDR2 FQNNGV. Trimming left V 3 bases short and J 5 bases short, with 4 bases between. This sequence originates from a woman aged 18-29 years with acute or convalescent COVID-19. This chain links TRBV11-2 with TRBJ2-5; no definite D call. The sequenced sample consisted of peripheral blood. CDR3 amino acids: CASSFQETQYF. The DNA for the CDR3 is TGTGCCAGCAGCTTTCAGGAGACCCAGTACTTC.